The T cell receptor beta chain under discussion was sequenced for a study of cytomegalovirus exposure and HLA in healthy donors (dated by TCRdb to the late 2010s). General notes on the study: An earlier analysis of roughly 630 of the donors reported 250 to 300 Gb of sequence data and around 110 million unique TCR beta sequences from about 200 million T cells. Around 300 gigabases of sequencing data and 80 million or so unique TCR sequences were included in an early release covering several hundred HLA-typed donors. Of the approximately 400 genotyped donors, around 81% fell in the genetic ancestry cluster associated with self-reported Caucasian donors. The study aimed to test whether cataloging public T cell receptors could reveal signatures of past pathogen exposure. The study used immunosequencing to profile the T cell repertoires of several hundred subjects and linked those repertoires to cytomegalovirus serostatus. Along with the approximately 670-subject first cohort, a separate validation cohort of approximately 110 different subjects was used. To predict cytomegalovirus infection status, the study combined high-throughput TCR immunosequencing, statistical association of individual TCRs with disease status, and machine learning. A later analysis re-examined previously published TCR beta repertoires from several hundred donors and added high-resolution HLA genotyping to investigate patterns of TCR occurrence. Rather than using new phenotypic data, the later analysis identified candidate immune exposures from TCR beta sequences and from how often those sequences occurred across donors. An earlier analysis of fewer than 750 of the donors used high-throughput TCR beta sequencing to judge whether each TCR beta V gene segment behaved as functional or pseudogenic. Donor age, sex, ethnicity and CMV serostatus were compiled alongside the repertoire data. A later genetic analysis used genome-wide SNP genotypes for 398 of the 666 donors, treating that subset as a discovery cohort. Every discovery cohort repertoire had been produced on one sequencing platform. HLA typing included class I and class II loci at four-digit resolution. The number of typed donors differed by locus: roughly 620-630 for A, B, C, DRB1 and DQB1; 500 to 550 for DQA1; roughly 600 for DPA1; and some 470 for DPB1. Four to six DR-DQ haplotypes were handled as single units for association and clustering, since linkage in the cohort was strong. On average, around 240,000 unique TCR beta nucleotide sequences were sequenced per donor among roughly 430 genotyped donors of the cohort, with about 17% of those sequences being non-productive. Beyond this particular receptor, the publication reports: Only TCR beta chains were sequenced in this cohort, and the absence of alpha or paired-chain data limited detectable features. The 87-base-pair reads could not distinguish some IMGT-functional V segments, including TRBV6-2 and TRBV6-3, so those segments were excluded. Sequencing depth was assumed to be roughly uniform across donors in the presence/absence analyses, though that assumption may not hold. In a later genetic analysis, a missense DCLRE1C variant was associated with V-gene and J-gene trimming of TCR beta chains, and the association was replicated in an independent cohort. For the cohort, immune exposure information was limited to CMV serostatus. Compared with equally common non-associated chains, HLA-associated TCR beta chains in a later analysis were more clonally expanded and had lower generation probabilities. Most CMV-associated TCR beta chains appeared to be HLA-restricted in a later analysis, and the HLA associations seemed to be driven largely by CMV exposure. The study listed 150 to 200 TCR beta chains as associated with cytomegalovirus. Correlated functional status among segregating V segments might reflect linkage disequilibrium, but an unknown experimental factor could not be ruled out. Cytomegalovirus status was reported to be diagnosed by the classifier with high specificity and sensitivity in both the original and validation cohorts. A further reported finding was that TCR beta sequences accurately predicted the HLA-A and HLA-B alleles for most subjects in the first cohort. An earlier analysis of several hundred of the donors showed that most TCR beta V segments appeared in productive rearrangements either about 87% or about 30% of the time, which broadly matched IMGT annotations. The sequencing pipeline was judged likely to have produced a cluster of highly shared sequence variants as a technical artifact. Because counts were too low, roughly 16 rarely observed V segments, including chromosome 9 orphons, were left out of the earlier analysis of about 620 of the donors. In a later genetic analysis, fewer N-insertions in productive TCRs were reported among donors in an Asian-associated ancestry cluster than the 666-donor mean. According to the authors, the approach could potentially be generalized to other disease states and immunological phenotypes. According to a later analysis, parvovirus B19, influenza, CMV and Epstein-Barr virus appeared linked to several top co-occurrence clusters. Across donors, most TCR sequences were observed very rarely, whereas some public TCRs were present in many individuals. In vitro tests confirmed that three of the cytomegalovirus-associated TCR beta chains recognize cytomegalovirus antigens. Because HLA typing was unavailable for some donors at each locus, only the typed subset was used in association tests. Assigning TCR associations to individual alleles was difficult when HLA alleles, especially DR and DQ, strongly co-occurred. Specific HLA alleles were associated with around 18,000 TCR beta sequences at a false discovery rate of 0.05 in a later analysis. According to a later analysis, TCR association rates differed among HLA loci, with DRB1 alleles showing the most associated TCRs and HLA-C alleles showing the fewest.

The library relied on the immunoSEQ multiplex PCR assay. For the multiplex PCR, a mixture combining 60 forward primers for TCR Vbeta segments and 13 reverse primers for TCR Jbeta segments was used. The CDR3 region of rearranged TCR beta genes was amplified from genomic DNA by a multiplex PCR assay. The amplified TCR beta libraries were sequenced on the Illumina HiSeq System as 87-base-pair reads. As for how the authors treated the data: A later analysis counted some 74 million unique TCR beta chains across the 600 to 850 repertoires, and 10 million to 12 million of these chains were shared by at least two donors. To remove PCR and sequencing errors, raw reads were error-corrected and collapsed into unique sequences using a nearest-neighbor algorithm that merged closely related sequences. V, D and J gene segments were assigned by aligning CDR3 sequences to IMGT reference sequences. For a sequence to be retained, a match of at least six nucleotides to both a V gene segment and a J gene segment was required. A rearrangement counted as productive if the CDR3 had no stop codons and remained in frame with V and J, and every other rearrangement counted as non-productive. Following IMGT convention, CDR3 was defined as the stretch from the second conserved V-encoded cysteine up to the conserved J-encoded phenylalanine. Sequences without an unambiguous match to a single V gene segment were excluded from the earlier analysis of over 500 of the donors. In an earlier analysis of approximately 500 of the donors, a V segment was called functional when productive rearrangements were above 56.7%, and segregating when the standard deviation between donors exceeded 5%. A statistical classification framework was built to diagnose cytomegalovirus status from the catalog of TCR beta chain sequences. In a later analysis, V and J genes were assigned by comparing TCR nucleotide sequences against IMGT/GENE-DB human TR gene sequences. A later analysis assigned CDR3 sequences and most-parsimonious VDJ recombination scenarios with the TCRdist pipeline. In a later analysis, each TCR beta chain was defined by its CDR3 amino acid sequence together with its V-gene family, and reads lacking a unique V-gene family were excluded. To address suspected cross-contamination and a sequencing artifact, a later analysis removed 550 to 750 highly shared, low-generation-probability nucleotide sequences. In a later analysis, a clonal expansion index for each public chain was calculated from normalized within-repertoire ranks of inferred template counts. In a later analysis, generation probabilities were computed with a VDJ recombination model fitted to out-of-frame rearrangements, and the resulting probabilities were checked against IGoR. Hypergeometric tests were used in a later analysis to score TCR-TCR, TCR-HLA and TCR-CMV co-occurrence, with a repertoire-size bias correction applied to the TCR pairs. To estimate false discovery rates, a later analysis permuted the HLA or CMV assignments 20 times. A later analysis grouped co-occurring TCRs with DBSCAN, adding TCRdist sequence similarity when clustering within HLA-allele-positive subsets. Repertoires with fewer than 30,000 or more than 120,000 public chains were left out of co-occurrence clustering, as were four to six repertoires with anomalous nucleotide sharing. Sourced from immuneACCESS, this table was stored by TCRdb with only in-frame sequences that have V and J called. A share of the clones is absent; for the studies checked, an unresolved V gene accounts for under half, and the remainder has no known explanation. The V and J calls and clone size were taken over from that table, and D and trimming were inferred from the DNA. This sample lists approximately 160,000 clones; more than 80% were detected once. 1.5% to 2% of the sample rests with the top ten.

The CDR3 covers 18 residues, taking in both the cysteine and the phenylalanine. Of all the DNA, just the CDR3 is kept, 54 bases in frame from base 1. The germline V gene (reference sequence) specifies LNHDA as CDR1 and SQIVND as CDR2. V loses 0 bases at its end and J loses 8 bases; junction bases beyond the gene matches: 14. In total, 630 or so healthy bone marrow donors made up the cohort. All cohort members were sampled while nominally healthy, although unrecorded immune exposures were likely present. The donor was CMV seronegative and belonged to the group of over 350 seronegative cohort members. A peripheral blood sample was collected from each donor, and TCR beta sequencing was performed on peripheral blood mononuclear cells. The Qiagen DNeasy Blood Extraction Kit was used to extract genomic DNA from the blood cell samples. On this clone itself: Its cognate antigen has yet to be identified. No base quality information exists; no much larger clone differs at one position.

The receptor was isolated from a woman aged 18-29 years in good health and CMV-seronegative. The rearranged segments are TRBV19 and TRBJ1-4, with 8 bases matching TRBD1. The sample comprised PBMCs. The CDR3: CASSIDWQGATDREKLFF. Read as DNA, the sequence is TGTGCCAGTAGTATAGATTGGCAGGGGGCCACAGACCGGGAAAAACTGTTTTTT.